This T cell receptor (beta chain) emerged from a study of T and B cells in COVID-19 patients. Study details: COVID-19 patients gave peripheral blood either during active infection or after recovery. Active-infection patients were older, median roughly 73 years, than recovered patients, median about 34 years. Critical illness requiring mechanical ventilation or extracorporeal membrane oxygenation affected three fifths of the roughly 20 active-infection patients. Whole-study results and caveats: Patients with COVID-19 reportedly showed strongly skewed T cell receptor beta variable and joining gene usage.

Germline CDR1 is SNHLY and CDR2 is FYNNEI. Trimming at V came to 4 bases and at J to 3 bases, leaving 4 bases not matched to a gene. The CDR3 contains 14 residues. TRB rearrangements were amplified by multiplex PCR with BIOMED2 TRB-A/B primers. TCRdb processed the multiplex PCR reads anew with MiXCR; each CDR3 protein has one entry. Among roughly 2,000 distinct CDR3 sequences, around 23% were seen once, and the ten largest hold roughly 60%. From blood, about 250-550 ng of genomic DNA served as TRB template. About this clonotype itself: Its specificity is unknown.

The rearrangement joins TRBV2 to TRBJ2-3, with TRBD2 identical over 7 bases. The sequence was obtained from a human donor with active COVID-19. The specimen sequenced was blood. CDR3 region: CASSVEGGTDTQYF. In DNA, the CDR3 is TGTGCCAGCAGTGTCGAGGGAGGGACAGATACGCAGTATTTT.